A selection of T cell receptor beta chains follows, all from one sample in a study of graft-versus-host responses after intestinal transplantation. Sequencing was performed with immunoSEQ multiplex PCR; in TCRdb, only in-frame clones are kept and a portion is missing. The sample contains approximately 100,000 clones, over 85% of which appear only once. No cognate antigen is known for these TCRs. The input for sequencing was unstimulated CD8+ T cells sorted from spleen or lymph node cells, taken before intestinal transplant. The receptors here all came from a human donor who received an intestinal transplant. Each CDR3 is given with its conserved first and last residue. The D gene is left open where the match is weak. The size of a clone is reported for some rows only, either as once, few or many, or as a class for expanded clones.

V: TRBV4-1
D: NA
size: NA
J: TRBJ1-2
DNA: TGCGCCAGCAGCCAAGATCGGGCTAACTATGGCTACACCTTC
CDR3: CASSQDRANYGYTF

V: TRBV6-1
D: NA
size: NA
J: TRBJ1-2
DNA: TGTGCCAGCAGTCCCACGATTTGGAACTATGGCTACACCTTC
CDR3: CASSPTIWNYGYTF

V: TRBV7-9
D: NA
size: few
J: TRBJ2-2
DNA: TGTGCCAGCAGCCCAAGGAGCGGCGCGAACACCGGGGAGCTGTTTTTT
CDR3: CASSPRSGANTGELFF

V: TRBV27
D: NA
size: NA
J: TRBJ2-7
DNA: TGTGCCAGCAGTCCCTTTCGCTCCTACGAGCAGTACTTC
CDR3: CASSPFRSYEQYF

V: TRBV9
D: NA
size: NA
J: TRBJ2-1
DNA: TGTGCCAGCAGCGCCTTGGGCAATGAGCAGTTCTTC
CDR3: CASSALGNEQFF

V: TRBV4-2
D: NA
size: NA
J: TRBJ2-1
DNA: TGTGCCAGCAGCCCTGATAGCGGGACAGGTATGAATGAGCAGTTCTTC
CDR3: CASSPDSGTGMNEQFF

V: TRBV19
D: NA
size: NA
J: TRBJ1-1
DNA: TGTGCCAGTAGTTTGGCCGATTTGGGCACTGAAGCTTTCTTT
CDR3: CASSLADLGTEAFF

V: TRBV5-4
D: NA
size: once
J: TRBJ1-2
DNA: TGTGCCAGCAGCTTTAAAGGGGGGGAAGGCTACACCTTC
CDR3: CASSFKGGEGYTF

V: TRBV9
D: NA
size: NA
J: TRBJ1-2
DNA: TGTGCCAGCAGCGGGGGGGGCAGAAACTATGGCTACACCTTC
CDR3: CASSGGGRNYGYTF

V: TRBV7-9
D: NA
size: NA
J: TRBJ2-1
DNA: TGTGCCAGCAGCGCCGACCCCAATGAGCAGTTCTTC
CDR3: CASSADPNEQFF

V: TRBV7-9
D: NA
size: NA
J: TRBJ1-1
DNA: TGTGCCAGCAGCTTATGGAGTACTGAAGCTTTCTTT
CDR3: CASSLWSTEAFF

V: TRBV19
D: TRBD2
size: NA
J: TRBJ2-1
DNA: TGTGCCAGCTTCGGGGGGGGTGAGCAGTTCTTC
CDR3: CASFGGGEQFF

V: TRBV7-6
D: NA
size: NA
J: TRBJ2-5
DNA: TGTGCCAGCAGCTTAACGGGGGATTGGGAGACCCAGTACTTC
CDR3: CASSLTGDWETQYF

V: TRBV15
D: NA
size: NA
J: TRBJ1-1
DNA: TGTGCCACCAGCAGAGGGATGAACACTGAAGCTTTCTTT
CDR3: CATSRGMNTEAFF

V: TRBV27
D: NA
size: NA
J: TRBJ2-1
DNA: TGTGCCAGCAGATCGGGTGGGGGGGCGGGGAATGAGCAGTTCTTC
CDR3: CASRSGGGAGNEQFF

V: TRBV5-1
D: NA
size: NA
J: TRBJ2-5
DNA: TGCGCCAGCATGGGTCCATGGGAGACCCAGTACTTC
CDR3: CASMGPWETQYF

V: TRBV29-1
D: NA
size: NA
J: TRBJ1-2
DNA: TGCAGCGTCAATTCCAGGGATGGTGACTATGGCTACACCTTC
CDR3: CSVNSRDGDYGYTF

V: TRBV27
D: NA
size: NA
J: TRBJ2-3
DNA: TGTGCCAGCAGTTGGAGCACAGATACGCAGTATTTT
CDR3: CASSWSTDTQYF

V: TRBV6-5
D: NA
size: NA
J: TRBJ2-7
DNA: TGTGCCAGCAGTTACGCCGGGAACTCCCAGGGGTACGAGCAGTACTTC
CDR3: CASSYAGNSQGYEQYF

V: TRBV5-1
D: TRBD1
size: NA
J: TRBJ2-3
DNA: TGCGCCAGCAGCTGGACAGCCCCGGGACAGGGACTTACAGATACGCAGTATTTT
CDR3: CASSWTAPGQGLTDTQYF

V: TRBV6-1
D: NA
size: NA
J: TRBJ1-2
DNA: TGTGCCAGCAGTGAAGGGGACGCCACTAACTATGGCTACACCTTC
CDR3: CASSEGDATNYGYTF

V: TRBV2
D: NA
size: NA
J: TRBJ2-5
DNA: TGTGCCAGCAGTGAACGAGTCCCCGAGGGTTCGGAGACCCAGTACTTC
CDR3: CASSERVPEGSETQYF

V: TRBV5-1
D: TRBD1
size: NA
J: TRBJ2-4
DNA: TGCGCCAGCAGCTTCCGACAGGGGGCTGTCATTCAGTACTTC
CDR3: CASSFRQGAVIQYF

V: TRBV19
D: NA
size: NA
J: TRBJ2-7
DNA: TGTGCCAGTAGTATAAGACACCCACTTGACTACGAGCAGTACTTC
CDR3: CASSIRHPLDYEQYF

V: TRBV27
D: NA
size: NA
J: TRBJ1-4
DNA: TGTGCCGCCGGGAATCCCGCTAGGAAACTGTTTTTT
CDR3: CAAGNPARKLFF

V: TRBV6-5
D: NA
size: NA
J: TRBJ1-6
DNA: TGTGCCAGCAGTTACGGGGGGGAAAATTCACCCCTCCACTTT
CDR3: CASSYGGENSPLHF

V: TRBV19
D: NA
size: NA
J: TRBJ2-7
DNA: TGTGCCAGTAGATACCAGGCGGGCAGCTACGAGCAGTACTTC
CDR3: CASRYQAGSYEQYF

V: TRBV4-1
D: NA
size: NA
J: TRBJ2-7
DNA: TGCGCCAGCAGCAATACAGGCCCCAGCTCCTACGAGCAGTACTTC
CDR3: CASSNTGPSSYEQYF

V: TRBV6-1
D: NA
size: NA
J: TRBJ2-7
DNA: TGTGCCAGCAGTGTCCCCCTTGAGGCTGGCGCCTACGAGCAGTACTTC
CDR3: CASSVPLEAGAYEQYF

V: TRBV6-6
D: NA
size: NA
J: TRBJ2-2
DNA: TGTGCCAGCAGTTTGGGTGGCGGGGAGCTGTTTTTT
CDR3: CASSLGGGELFF

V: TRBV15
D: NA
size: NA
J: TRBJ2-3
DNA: TGTGCCACCAGCAGAGATCGATTGGGGGGCGCGGATACGCAGTATTTT
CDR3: CATSRDRLGGADTQYF

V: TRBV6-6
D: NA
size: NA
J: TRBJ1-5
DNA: TGTGCCAGTGGAAGGGGTCAGCCCCAGCATTTT
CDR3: CASGRGQPQHF

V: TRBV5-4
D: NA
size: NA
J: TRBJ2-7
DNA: TGTGCCAGCAGCTTGGAGGTCGGGGGCTACGAGCAGTACTTC
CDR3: CASSLEVGGYEQYF

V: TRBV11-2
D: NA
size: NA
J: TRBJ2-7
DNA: TGTGCCAGCAGCGACCGACACGTCGAGCAGTACTTC
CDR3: CASSDRHVEQYF

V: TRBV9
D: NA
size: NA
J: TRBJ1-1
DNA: TGTGCCAGCAGCGATGGGACACCCAACACTGAAGCTTTCTTT
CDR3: CASSDGTPNTEAFF

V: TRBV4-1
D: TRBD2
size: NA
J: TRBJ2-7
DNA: TGCGCCAGCAGCCAAGCGGTGGCTAGCGGTTCCTACGAGCAGTACTTC
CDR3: CASSQAVASGSYEQYF

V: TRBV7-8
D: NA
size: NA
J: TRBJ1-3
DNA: TGTGCCAGCAGCCACCCGACTAGAGGGGCTGGAAACACCATATATTTT
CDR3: CASSHPTRGAGNTIYF

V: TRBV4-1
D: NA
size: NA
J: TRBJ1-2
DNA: TGCGCCAGCAGCCAAGATAAGCTCGGCTACACCTTC
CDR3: CASSQDKLGYTF

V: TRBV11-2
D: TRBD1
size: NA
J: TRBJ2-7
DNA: TGTGCCAGCAGGATCACAGACAGGGTTCTCTACGAGCAGTACTTC
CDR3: CASRITDRVLYEQYF

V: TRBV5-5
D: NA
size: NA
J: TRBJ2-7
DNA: TGTGCCAGCAGCTTGACAGAGAGCTCCTACGAGCAGTACTTC
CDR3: CASSLTESSYEQYF

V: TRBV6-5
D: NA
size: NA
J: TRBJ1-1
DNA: TGTGCCAGTCAAAGGGGAGGAAGGACTGAAGCTTTCTTT
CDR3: CASQRGGRTEAFF

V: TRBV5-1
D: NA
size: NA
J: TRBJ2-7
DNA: TGCGCCAGCAGCTTGGGCGGAAACTCCTACGAGCAGTACTTC
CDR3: CASSLGGNSYEQYF

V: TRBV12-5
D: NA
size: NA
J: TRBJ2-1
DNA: TGTGCTAGTGGTTTAGACAGATACAATGAGCAGTTCTTC
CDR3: CASGLDRYNEQFF

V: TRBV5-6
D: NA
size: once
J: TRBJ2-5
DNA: TGTGCCAGCAGCTCAAAACCGGACAGCGGCGGGACCCAGTACTTC
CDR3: CASSSKPDSGGTQYF

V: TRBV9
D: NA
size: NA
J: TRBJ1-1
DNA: TGTGCCAGCAGCGTAGCTCCAGACTCGAACACTGAAGCTTTCTTT
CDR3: CASSVAPDSNTEAFF

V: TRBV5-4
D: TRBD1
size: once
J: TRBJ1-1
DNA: TGTGCCAGCAGTTCCGACAGGGAGGGGAACACTGAAGCTTTCTTT
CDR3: CASSSDREGNTEAFF

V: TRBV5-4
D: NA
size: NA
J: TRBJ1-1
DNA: TGTGCCAGCAGCGCCCCGGCGGGCACTGAAGCTTTCTTT
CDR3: CASSAPAGTEAFF

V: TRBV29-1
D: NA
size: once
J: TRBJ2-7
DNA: TGCAGCGTTGATAGGGAAGAGTCCACTGGATACGAGCAGTACTTC
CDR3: CSVDREESTGYEQYF

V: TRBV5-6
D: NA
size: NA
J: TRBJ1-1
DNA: TGTGCCAGCAGCTTGGTGTCGGGGTACGTTGAAGCTTTCTTT
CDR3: CASSLVSGYVEAFF

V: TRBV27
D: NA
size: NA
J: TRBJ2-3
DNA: TGTGCCAGCACCCCCGGCGGAGGGGGCACAGATACGCAGTATTTT
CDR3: CASTPGGGGTDTQYF

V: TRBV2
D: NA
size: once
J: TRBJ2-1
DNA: TGTGCCAGCAATGGACTTAATGAGCAGTTCTTC
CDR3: CASNGLNEQFF

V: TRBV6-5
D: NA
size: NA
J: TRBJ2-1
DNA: TGTGCCAGCAGTAGCGGCCACTCCTACAATGAGCAGTTCTTC
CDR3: CASSSGHSYNEQFF

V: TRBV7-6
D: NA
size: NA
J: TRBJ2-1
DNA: TGTGCCAGCAGCTCCACCAATGAGCAGTTCTTC
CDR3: CASSSTNEQFF

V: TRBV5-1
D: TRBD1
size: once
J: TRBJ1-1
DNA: TGCGCCAGCAGCTTGGAGGGACAGGGGTGGAACACTGAAGCTTTCTTT
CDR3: CASSLEGQGWNTEAFF